This T cell receptor (beta chain) was sequenced in a study of blood T cell repertoires in COVID-19. Comments on this clone: This specimen includes other DNA sequences encoding the same CDR3.

Here immunoSEQ multiplex PCR was the method, and the copy in TCRdb shows in-frame clones only, minus some. The sample lists around 240,000 clones, roughly 83% occurring once. The TCR originated in a woman in her forties or fifties who had recovered from COVID-19. Material for sequencing was PBMCs or T cells enriched from blood (not recorded which).

The CDR3 DNA reads as TGTGCCAGCAGTGGACTAGCGGGAGGCAATGAGCAGTTCTTC. The encoded protein is CASSGLAGGNEQFF. V and J are TRBV6-4 and TRBJ2-1, with 13 positions matching TRBD2. CDR3 length equals 14 residues. Losses at the gene ends were 4 bases for V and 6 bases for J; bases not matched to a gene: 0. Germline V gene data show CDR1 as MRHNA and CDR2 as SNTAGT.